A single sample is the source of the 18 T cell receptor beta chains below, sequenced in a study of chemoradiotherapy in HPV16-positive cancers. Data came from immunoSEQ multiplex PCR; TCRdb stores just in-frame clones and leaves some out. The repertoire holds some 14,000 clones, with under 85% as singletons. This material was collected from a patient who underwent chemoradiotherapy. Receptors originate from a human donor with HPV-associated anogenital cancer.

The gene calls are TRBV7-9 and TRBJ2-3, with D unclear. The CDR3 has 16 residues. Germline CDR1 and CDR2: SEHNR and FQNEAQ (reference sequence). Deletions cut 1 base from V and 0 bases from J, with 11 bases between. The CDR3 sequence is CASSLVWVRSTDTQYF. Written as DNA, the CDR3 is TGTGCCAGCAGCTTAGTGTGGGTAAGGAGCACAGATACGCAGTATTTT.

This chain links TRBV27 with TRBJ2-7; possible D gene TRBD1, 6 bases. This CDR3 contains 12 residues. Germline loops: CDR1 MNHEY, CDR2 SMNVEV (reference sequence). V shed 2 bases and J shed 6 bases, with 8 bases lying between them. CDR3 residues: CASSLQGLEQYF. CDR3 DNA sequence: TGTGCCAGCAGTTTACAGGGGCTCGAGCAGTACTTC.

The chain has TRBV19 and TRBJ2-1; the D gene is possibly TRBD2 (6 bases). Germline CDR1 and CDR2: LNHDA and SQIVND (reference sequence). Trimming took off 1 base at V and 15 bases at J, with 13 bases between the two ends. This CDR3 is built from 12 residues. The CDR3 DNA reads as TGTGCCAGTAGTATAGTTGGCGGGGCCCTGTTCTTC. The encoded protein is CASSIVGGALFF. The full variable domain, completed using reference TRBV19 and TRBJ2-1, is DGGITQSPKYLFRKEGQNVTLSCEQNLNHDAMYWYRQDPGQGLRLIYYSQIVNDFQKGDIAEGYSVSREKKESFPLTVTSAQKNPTAFYLCASSIVGGALFFGPGTRLTVL.

The rearrangement links TRBV7-3 to TRBJ2-1; a possible D gene is TRBD2 (7 bases). The CDR3 sequence is 15 residues long. CDR1 and CDR2 from the germline V gene are SGHTA and FQGTGA. The V gene lost 5 bases and the J gene lost 4 bases, with 15 bases spanning the gap. The CDR3 region has the DNA TGTGCCAGCAGCCCGATGCGGGGGCTTTACAATGAGCAGTTCTTC. Amino acids: CASSPMRGLYNEQFF.

V is TRBV5-6 and J is TRBJ1-4, with 8 bases fitting TRBD1. The length of the CDR3 is 16 residues. J lost 4 bases, V lost 4 bases, and 9 bases had no gene match. The germline V gene has CDR1 SGHDT and CDR2 YYEEEE. CDR3 loop: CASSTRDRSLNEKLFF. The CDR3 DNA reads as TGTGCCAGCAGCACCCGGGACAGGAGCCTTAATGAAAAACTGTTTTTT. Looking up the rest from reference TRBV5-6 and TRBJ1-4 gives the full variable domain: DAGVTQSPTHLIKTRGQQVTLRCSPKSGHDTVSWYQQALGQGPQFIFQYYEEEERQRGNFPDRFSGHQFPNYSSELNVNALLLGDSALYLCASSTRDRSLNEKLFFGSGTQLSVL.

The chain employs TRBV6-6 and TRBJ1-2, with D possibly matching TRBD1 (5 bases). This CDR3 is 16 amino acids long. The germline V and J ends were trimmed by 4 bases and 0 bases, with 15 bases remaining between them. Germline lookup yields CDR1 MNHNY and CDR2 SVGAGI (reference sequence). The CDR3 here is CASSSPGSSANYGYTF. CDR3 bases: TGTGCCAGCAGTTCGCCAGGGAGTAGTGCTAACTATGGCTACACCTTC.

This clone was counted a single time. The V call is TRBV4-1, the J call TRBJ2-3; a possible D gene is TRBD2 (7 bases). The CDR3 totals 14 residues. Germline V gene sequence: CDR1 MGHRA, CDR2 YSYEKL. V lost 0 bases, J lost 6 bases, and 10 bases lay in between. The CDR3 DNA follows: TGCGCCAGCAGCCAAGAAGGGGGGGCGGATACGCAGTATTTT. Protein sequence: CASSQEGGADTQYF.

This sequence joins TRBV11-1 and TRBJ2-5; D unresolved. Germline V lookup: CDR1 SGHAT, CDR2 FQDESV (reference sequence). The ends were cut back, 5 bases at V and 4 bases at J, with 14 bases in the middle. The CDR3 is 14 amino acids. DNA for the CDR3: TGTGCCAGCAGCGCATCCCGAGTCCCAGAGACCCAGTACTTC. Translating gives CASSASRVPETQYF. The complete variable domain, with remaining parts taken from reference TRBV11-1 and TRBJ2-5, reads EAEVAQSPRYKITEKSQAVAFWCDPISGHATLYWYRQILGQGPELLVQFQDESVVDDSQLPKDRFSAERLKGVDSTLKIQPAELGDSAMYLCASSASRVPETQYFGPGTRLLVL.

The chain combines TRBV14 with TRBJ1-1; D unresolved. The germline V and J ends were trimmed by 2 bases and 3 bases, with 4 bases remaining between them. The CDR3 totals 12 residues. Germline-derived CDR1 and CDR2 are SGHDN and FVKESK. For the CDR3, the DNA is TGTGCCAGCAGCCAATACGACACTGAAGCTTTCTTT. Translating it yields CASSQYDTEAFF.

V usage is TRBV7-9 and J usage is TRBJ2-3; TRBD1 aligns across 8 bases. The V segment lost 2 bases and the J segment 2 bases; nucleotides outside the gene matches: 12. Germline values: CDR1 SEHNR, CDR2 FQNEAQ (reference sequence). This CDR3 is built from 18 residues. Here the CDR3 reads CASSLRAQGAGDTDTQYF. CDR3 sequence (DNA): TGTGCCAGCAGCTTACGGGCGCAGGGGGCCGGGGACACAGATACGCAGTATTTT.

For this clone: Other DNA sequences from this sample encode an identical CDR3 as well. The chain employs TRBV7-8 and TRBJ1-2; perhaps TRBD1 as D (5 bases). The CDR3 length is 14 residues. V gave up 5 bases and J gave up 2 bases, with 12 bases separating them. The V gene's germline CDR1 is SGHVS and CDR2 FQNEAQ. CDR3 DNA: TGTGCCAGCAGCCCTACGGGGGGGAACTATGGCTACACCTTC. Translating it yields CASSPTGGNYGYTF.

The V gene is TRBV4-2, the J gene TRBJ2-2; 12 bases map to TRBD2. V was pared by 2 bases and J by 5 bases, with 3 bases of the junction left unmatched. This CDR3 has 16 amino acids. Germline V lookup: CDR1 LGHNA, CDR2 YNFKEQ. CDR3 coding DNA: TGTGCCAGCAGCCAACGGACTAGCGGGGTGACCGGGGAGCTGTTTTTT. Translating it yields CASSQRTSGVTGELFF.

The chain links TRBV6-5 to TRBJ2-7; D perhaps matches TRBD2 (6 bases). Per the germline V gene, CDR1 is MNHEY and CDR2 is SVGAGI. The CDR3 is 14 amino acids. The V and J ends lost 0 bases and 2 bases respectively, with 8 bases between them. The CDR3 sequence: CASSYSGGPYEQYF. The CDR3 region has the DNA TGTGCCAGCAGTTACTCCGGGGGACCCTACGAGCAGTACTTC.

The chain carries TRBV23-1 and TRBJ1-1; D is unclear. TRBV23-1 is flagged as an ORF with uncertain function. Trimming cost V 2 bases and J 11 bases, with 24 bases left between them. There are 16 residues in the CDR3. The DNA of the CDR3 is TGCGCCAGCAGTCAACCAAGAAGCGGTTACCAACTTCAGGCTTTCTTT. Its translation is CASSQPRSGYQLQAFF.

The chain uses TRBV5-6 and TRBJ2-5; no clear D gene. This CDR3 has 14 amino acids. Germline V gives CDR1 SGHDT, CDR2 YYEEEE. Trimming left V 1 base short and J 5 bases short, with 12 bases between. The DNA of the CDR3 is TGTGCCAGCAGCTTGTCCGGGCTAATGGAGACCCAGTACTTC. Its protein is CASSLSGLMETQYF.

This clone was seen just once. The CDR3 region is CASSPRHNQETQYF. CDR3 sequence (DNA): TGTGCCAGCAGCCCCAGACACAACCAAGAGACCCAGTACTTC. The chain couples TRBV9 to TRBJ2-5; D uncertain. The germline V gene encodes CDR1 SGDLS and CDR2 YYNGEE. The CDR3 sequence is 14 residues long. V gave up 4 bases and J gave up 0 bases, with 10 bases separating them.

J is TRBJ2-3 and V is TRBV7-3; D might be TRBD1 (5 bases). CDR3 size: 13 residues. V lost 2 bases and J 6 bases, leaving 9 bases between the germline ends. CDR1 and CDR2 from the germline V gene are SGHTA and FQGTGA. The CDR3 DNA is TGTGCCAGCAGCTTAGGTAGGGGCGATACGCAGTATTTT. It translates to CASSLGRGDTQYF.

The genes are TRBV5-5 and TRBJ2-1, with D perhaps TRBD2 (5 bases). Trimming stripped 6 bases from V and 10 bases from J, with 17 bases between. The germline V gene has CDR1 SGHKS and CDR2 YYEKEE (reference sequence). The CDR3 runs 13 residues. The CDR3 is CASTMTYPGEQFF. Written as DNA, the CDR3 is TGTGCCAGCACCATGACCTATCCGGGAGAGCAGTTCTTC.